The subject of this entry is one T cell receptor beta chain. The data derive from a study of T cell changes during pregnancy in multiple sclerosis. The assay was immunoSEQ multiplex PCR, and TCRdb's table has in-frame clones only and misses some. The sample includes some 80,000 clones, 89% of them seen just once. The sequence came from a female donor in good health, enrolled as a control in a pregnancy study. Sequencing used peripheral blood, obtained in the first trimester of pregnancy.

The CDR3 protein is CASSVGGANVLTF. The CDR3 DNA sequence: TGTGCCAGCAGTGTGGGCGGGGCCAACGTCCTGACTTTC. The V and J genes are TRBV2 and TRBJ2-6, with no clear D. The CDR3 has 13 amino acids. Trimming cost V 4 bases and J 4 bases, with 5 bases left between them. Germline CDR1 SNHLY, CDR2 FYNNEI.